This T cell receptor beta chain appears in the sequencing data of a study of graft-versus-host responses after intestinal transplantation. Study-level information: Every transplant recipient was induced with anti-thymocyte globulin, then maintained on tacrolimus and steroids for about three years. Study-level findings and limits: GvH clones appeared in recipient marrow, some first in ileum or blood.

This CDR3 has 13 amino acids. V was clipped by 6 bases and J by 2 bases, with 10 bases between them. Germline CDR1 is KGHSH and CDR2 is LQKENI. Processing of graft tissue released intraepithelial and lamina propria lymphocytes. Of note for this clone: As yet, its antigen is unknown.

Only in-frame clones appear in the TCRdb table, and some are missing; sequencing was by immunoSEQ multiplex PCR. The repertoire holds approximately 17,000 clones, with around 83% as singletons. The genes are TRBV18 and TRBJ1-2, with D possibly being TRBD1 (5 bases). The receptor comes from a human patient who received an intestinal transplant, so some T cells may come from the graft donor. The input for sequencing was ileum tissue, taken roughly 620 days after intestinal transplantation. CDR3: CASSRGGNYGYTF. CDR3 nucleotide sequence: TGTGCCAGCTCCCGGGGCGGGAACTATGGCTACACCTTC.